The rows below give T cell receptor beta chains drawn from one sample of a study of human T cells and chemical hapten exposure. TCRdb reanalysed the RACE reads using MiXCR and keeps one entry per CDR3 protein. The repertoire includes around 340,000 distinct CDR3 sequences, roughly 6.9% of them detected once, and 8.4% sits in the top ten. Source: whole blood, taken in connection with sensitization to the hapten diphenylcyclopropenone (DPC). The receptor source for this set is a young woman with alopecia areata. Some clones in this sample may be carry-over from other donors' samples. CDR3s include the opening cysteine and the closing phenylalanine or tryptophan. D genes are given only for firm matches. Rows give clone size only sometimes, using once, few, many, or a class for an expanded clone.

V: TRBV4-2; D: TRBD1; size: NA; J: TRBJ1-2; DNA: TGTGCCAGCAGCGGCCGCACCACGGGACAGGCCCGAAACTATGGCTACACCTTC; CDR3: CASSGRTTGQARNYGYTF
V: TRBV10-3; D: TRBD1; size: many; J: TRBJ2-3; DNA: TGTGCCATCAGTGCTACCGGGACAGAAGGCCTCACAGATACGCAGTATTTT; CDR3: CAISATGTEGLTDTQYF
V: TRBV7-2; D: TRBD2; size: NA; J: TRBJ2-1; DNA: TGTGCCAGCAGCTTAGCCCCTCCGGGACTAGTCTACAATGAGCAGTTCTTC; CDR3: CASSLAPPGLVYNEQFF
V: TRBV5-1; D: NA; size: few; J: TRBJ2-2; DNA: TGCGCCAGCAGCTTGTATCTCAGGACCGTGGACAGCCACACCGGGGAGCTGTTTTTT; CDR3: CASSLYLRTVDSHTGELFF
V: TRBV6-5; D: NA; size: few; J: TRBJ1-2; DNA: TGTGCCAGCCAAGGGGACACCTATGGCTACACCTTC; CDR3: CASQGDTYGYTF
V: TRBV6-2/TRBV6-3; D: NA; size: many; J: TRBJ2-3; DNA: TGTGCCAGCAGACCCCTAGGCCCGCGCACAGATACGCAGTATTTT; CDR3: CASRPLGPRTDTQYF
V: TRBV28; D: NA; size: NA; J: TRBJ2-7; DNA: TGTGCCAGCAGTTTATTACGATTGGTTCATTACTTC; CDR3: CASSLLRLVHYF
V: TRBV29-1; D: TRBD1; size: many; J: TRBJ2-7; DNA: TGCAGCGTTTTACTGGACAGGGGTTACGAGCAGTACTTC; CDR3: CSVLLDRGYEQYF
V: TRBV7-2; D: NA; size: many; J: TRBJ2-3; DNA: TGTGCCAGCAGCTTAGATCGAGATACGCAGTATTTT; CDR3: CASSLDRDTQYF
V: TRBV5-6; D: NA; size: many; J: TRBJ2-3; DNA: TGTGCCAGCAGCTTTTACGGCCTTACGGGGACAGATACGCAGTATTTT; CDR3: CASSFYGLTGTDTQYF
V: TRBV12-3/TRBV12-4; D: TRBD1; size: NA; J: TRBJ1-5; DNA: TGTGCCAGCAACCTACAGGGGAATCAGCCCCAGCATTTT; CDR3: CASNLQGNQPQHF
V: TRBV28; D: TRBD2; size: many; J: TRBJ2-5; DNA: TGTGCCAGCAGTTTTCCCCCTAGCGGGGAGCTCCAAGAGACCCAGTACTTC; CDR3: CASSFPPSGELQETQYF
V: TRBV4-3; D: TRBD2; size: NA; J: TRBJ2-7; DNA: TGCGCCAGCAGCAACGGACTAGCGGCCGAGCAGTACTTC; CDR3: CASSNGLAAEQYF
V: TRBV3-1; D: TRBD2; size: NA; J: TRBJ2-2; DNA: TGTGCCAGCAGCCACGGGGGGGCCCGGACCGGGGAGCTGTTTTTT; CDR3: CASSHGGARTGELFF
V: TRBV6-6; D: TRBD2; size: many; J: TRBJ2-3; DNA: TGTGCCAGCAGTTGGACTAGCGGTAAAGATACGCAGTATTTT; CDR3: CASSWTSGKDTQYF
V: TRBV12-3/TRBV12-4; D: NA; size: NA; J: TRBJ1-5; DNA: TGTGCCAGCAGCGGGAGAGCGGAATTAGGGATTTGGCAGCCCCAGCATTTT; CDR3: CASSGRAELGIWQPQHF
V: TRBV5-6; D: NA; size: NA; J: TRBJ1-6; DNA: TGTGCCAGCAGCGTGGCCCGTTCACCCCTCCACTTT; CDR3: CASSVARSPLHF
V: TRBV7-2; D: TRBD1; size: NA; J: TRBJ2-3; DNA: TGTGCCAGCAGCCAGCGACAGGGCGCAGATACGCAGTATTTT; CDR3: CASSQRQGADTQYF
V: TRBV5-1; D: TRBD2; size: many; J: TRBJ2-7; DNA: TGCGCCACCAAACGGTCTAGCGGCCAGTACGAGCAGTACTTC; CDR3: CATKRSSGQYEQYF
V: TRBV7-3; D: TRBD1; size: NA; J: TRBJ2-1; DNA: TGTGCCAGCAGCTCAACAGGGGGCGCAGGGCGCGATGAGCAGTTCTTC; CDR3: CASSSTGGAGRDEQFF
V: TRBV6-5; D: NA; size: NA; J: TRBJ1-6; DNA: TGTGCCAGCAGTGAAATGACAGGCACCCGTTCACCCCTCCACTTT; CDR3: CASSEMTGTRSPLHF
V: TRBV4-2; D: NA; size: many; J: TRBJ2-5; DNA: TGTGCCAGCAGCCGGGGACGGGCAGGAGGAGAGACCCAGTACTTC; CDR3: CASSRGRAGGETQYF
V: TRBV20-1; D: NA; size: NA; J: TRBJ1-1; DNA: TGCAGTGCTAGGATCGGGGGAGCGGAAGCTTTCTTT; CDR3: CSARIGGAEAFF
V: TRBV12-3/TRBV12-4; D: NA; size: NA; J: TRBJ2-3; DNA: TGTGCCAGCAAACTAAGACGTTCAACAGATACGCAGTATTTT; CDR3: CASKLRRSTDTQYF
V: TRBV2; D: NA; size: NA; J: TRBJ2-1; DNA: TGTGCCGGGAGAGCCCGTGGTTCCTACAATGAGCAGTTCTTC; CDR3: CAGRARGSYNEQFF
V: TRBV14; D: NA; size: NA; J: TRBJ1-2; DNA: TGTGCCAGCAGCCAGTCCCCCGATCGAGGAGGCGATGGCTACACCTTC; CDR3: CASSQSPDRGGDGYTF
V: TRBV6-5; D: TRBD1; size: few; J: TRBJ1-3; DNA: TGTGCCAGCAGTTACGGGACAGGGGCCGGAAACACCATATATTTT; CDR3: CASSYGTGAGNTIYF
V: TRBV7-2; D: TRBD2; size: few; J: TRBJ2-3; DNA: TGTGCCAGCAGCTTAAGCGGGGGGGAGGCAGATACGCAGTATTTT; CDR3: CASSLSGGEADTQYF
V: TRBV3-1; D: NA; size: many; J: TRBJ2-4; DNA: TGTGCCAGCGGCACAGATTCAGTCAACATTCAGTACTTC; CDR3: CASGTDSVNIQYF
V: TRBV7-2; D: NA; size: NA; J: TRBJ2-3; DNA: TGTGCCAGCAGCTTAGCCCCCGGGGGGCTTAGCACAGATACGCAGTATTTT; CDR3: CASSLAPGGLSTDTQYF
V: TRBV2; D: TRBD2; size: few; J: TRBJ2-5; DNA: TGTGCCAGCAGTTGGACTAGCCCTCGGGAGACCCAGTACTTC; CDR3: CASSWTSPRETQYF
V: TRBV27; D: TRBD1; size: few; J: TRBJ2-6; DNA: TGTGCCAGCAGTCAGGGGGCGTTGGGGGCCAACGTCCTGACTTTC; CDR3: CASSQGALGANVLTF
V: TRBV7-2; D: NA; size: few; J: TRBJ1-2; DNA: TGTGCCAGCAGCTTACGTGACCCATTCCAAGGCTACACCTTC; CDR3: CASSLRDPFQGYTF
V: TRBV7-4; D: TRBD1; size: NA; J: TRBJ1-1; DNA: TGTGCCAGCAGCTTTCTACAGGGGGCTACTGAAGCTTTCTTT; CDR3: CASSFLQGATEAFF
V: TRBV7-9; D: TRBD2; size: NA; J: TRBJ2-7; DNA: TGTGCCAGCAGCCTAACCGCCTGGGGAGGGGACGAGCAGTACTTC; CDR3: CASSLTAWGGDEQYF
V: TRBV29-1; D: NA; size: few; J: TRBJ2-1; DNA: TGCAGCTCCCGAGCGGCCAGCTACTACAATGAGCAGTTCTTC; CDR3: CSSRAASYYNEQFF
V: TRBV7-9; D: NA; size: few; J: TRBJ1-1; DNA: TGTGCCAGCAGCTTAGCGATGGCAGCTGAAGCTTTCTTT; CDR3: CASSLAMAAEAFF
V: TRBV18; D: TRBD1; size: NA; J: TRBJ1-1; DNA: TGTGCCAGCTCACCATGGGACAGGCCGAACACTGAAGCTTTCTTT; CDR3: CASSPWDRPNTEAFF
V: TRBV14; D: TRBD2; size: many; J: TRBJ2-4; DNA: TGTGCCAGCAGCCACTCTAAGCGGGGGGATCCCAGGGGAAACATTCAGTACTTC; CDR3: CASSHSKRGDPRGNIQYF
V: TRBV4-2; D: TRBD2; size: few; J: TRBJ2-3; DNA: TGTGCCAGCAGCCAGTTTACTAGCGGGGGACCCACAGATACGCAGTATTTT; CDR3: CASSQFTSGGPTDTQYF
V: TRBV18; D: NA; size: many; J: TRBJ1-1; DNA: TGTGCCAGCAGTCCAGGACGGTTGAACACTGAAGCTTTCTTT; CDR3: CASSPGRLNTEAFF
V: TRBV7-9; D: NA; size: NA; J: TRBJ1-1; DNA: TGTGCCAGCAGCACGGATGACATTGAAGCTTTCTTT; CDR3: CASSTDDIEAFF
V: TRBV6-5; D: TRBD1; size: many; J: TRBJ1-6; DNA: TGTGCCAGCAGTAGACAGGGAATCTATAATTCACCCCTCCACTTT; CDR3: CASSRQGIYNSPLHF
V: TRBV24-1; D: NA; size: few; J: TRBJ2-7; DNA: TGTGCCACCAGTGATGCCGGGACGTCGGACGAGCAGTACTTC; CDR3: CATSDAGTSDEQYF
V: TRBV29-1; D: NA; size: many; J: TRBJ1-1; DNA: TGCAGCGTCGTAAGAACAGGGACCCACACTGAAGCTTTCTTT; CDR3: CSVVRTGTHTEAFF
V: TRBV12-3/TRBV12-4; D: NA; size: few; J: TRBJ1-1; DNA: TGTGCCAGCAGTTGGACGGTTTTGAACACTGAAGCTTTCTTT; CDR3: CASSWTVLNTEAFF
V: TRBV28; D: TRBD1; size: NA; J: TRBJ1-2; DNA: TGTGCCAGCAGATCCGGACAGGGGGGAATCTATGGCTACACCTTC; CDR3: CASRSGQGGIYGYTF
V: TRBV5-1; D: TRBD1; size: few; J: TRBJ2-3; DNA: TGCGCCAGCAGACGAAGGACAGGGGGCTTAGATACGCAGTATTTT; CDR3: CASRRRTGGLDTQYF
V: TRBV28; D: NA; size: NA; J: TRBJ1-2; DNA: TGTGCCAGCAGCCCTGTTGAAGCGGGAGGCTATGGCTACACCTTC; CDR3: CASSPVEAGGYGYTF
V: TRBV7-9; D: NA; size: few; J: TRBJ1-1; DNA: TGTGCCAGCGTCTTGGCAGGGCTGAACACTGAAGCTTTCTTT; CDR3: CASVLAGLNTEAFF
V: TRBV27; D: NA; size: few; J: TRBJ2-7; DNA: TGTGCCAGCAGTGATACCCGGGACCATTACGAGCAGTACTTC; CDR3: CASSDTRDHYEQYF
V: TRBV29-1; D: NA; size: few; J: TRBJ2-5; DNA: TGCAGCGTTTGGCTAGCCTCGGGGACCCAGTACTTC; CDR3: CSVWLASGTQYF